This T cell receptor (beta chain) originates from a study of beta chain features in type 1 diabetes. Study-level results: Among all four CD4+ subsets, Type 1 diabetes patients had TCRB CDR3s that were moderately but significantly shorter.

Every bit of the isolated RNA underwent reverse transcription, so sequencing read expressed TCRB transcripts. Produced via immunoSEQ multiplex PCR; TCRdb's table is partial and in-frame only. The sample lists approximately 260,000 clones, roughly a quarter occurring once. The CDR3 is made up of 13 amino acids. Trimming took 8 bases from V and 11 from J, leaving 21 bases between them. CDR1 is SGHAT and CDR2 is FQDESV in the germline V gene (reference sequence). This clone has a handful of counts. Its antigen is not known. The sequence was obtained from a woman in her 30s with type 1 diabetes. The chain joins TRBV11-1 to TRBJ1-1; no firm D call. Specimen: naive CD4+ T cells from blood. CDR3 in DNA: TGTGCCAGCGCCCCGGGATCCCTGGATGGGGCTTTCTTT. It codes for CASAPGSLDGAFF. Full variable domain (rest looked up from reference TRBV11-1 and TRBJ1-1): EAEVAQSPRYKITEKSQAVAFWCDPISGHATLYWYRQILGQGPELLVQFQDESVVDDSQLPKDRFSAERLKGVDSTLKIQPAELGDSAMYLCASAPGSLDGAFFGQGTRLTVV.